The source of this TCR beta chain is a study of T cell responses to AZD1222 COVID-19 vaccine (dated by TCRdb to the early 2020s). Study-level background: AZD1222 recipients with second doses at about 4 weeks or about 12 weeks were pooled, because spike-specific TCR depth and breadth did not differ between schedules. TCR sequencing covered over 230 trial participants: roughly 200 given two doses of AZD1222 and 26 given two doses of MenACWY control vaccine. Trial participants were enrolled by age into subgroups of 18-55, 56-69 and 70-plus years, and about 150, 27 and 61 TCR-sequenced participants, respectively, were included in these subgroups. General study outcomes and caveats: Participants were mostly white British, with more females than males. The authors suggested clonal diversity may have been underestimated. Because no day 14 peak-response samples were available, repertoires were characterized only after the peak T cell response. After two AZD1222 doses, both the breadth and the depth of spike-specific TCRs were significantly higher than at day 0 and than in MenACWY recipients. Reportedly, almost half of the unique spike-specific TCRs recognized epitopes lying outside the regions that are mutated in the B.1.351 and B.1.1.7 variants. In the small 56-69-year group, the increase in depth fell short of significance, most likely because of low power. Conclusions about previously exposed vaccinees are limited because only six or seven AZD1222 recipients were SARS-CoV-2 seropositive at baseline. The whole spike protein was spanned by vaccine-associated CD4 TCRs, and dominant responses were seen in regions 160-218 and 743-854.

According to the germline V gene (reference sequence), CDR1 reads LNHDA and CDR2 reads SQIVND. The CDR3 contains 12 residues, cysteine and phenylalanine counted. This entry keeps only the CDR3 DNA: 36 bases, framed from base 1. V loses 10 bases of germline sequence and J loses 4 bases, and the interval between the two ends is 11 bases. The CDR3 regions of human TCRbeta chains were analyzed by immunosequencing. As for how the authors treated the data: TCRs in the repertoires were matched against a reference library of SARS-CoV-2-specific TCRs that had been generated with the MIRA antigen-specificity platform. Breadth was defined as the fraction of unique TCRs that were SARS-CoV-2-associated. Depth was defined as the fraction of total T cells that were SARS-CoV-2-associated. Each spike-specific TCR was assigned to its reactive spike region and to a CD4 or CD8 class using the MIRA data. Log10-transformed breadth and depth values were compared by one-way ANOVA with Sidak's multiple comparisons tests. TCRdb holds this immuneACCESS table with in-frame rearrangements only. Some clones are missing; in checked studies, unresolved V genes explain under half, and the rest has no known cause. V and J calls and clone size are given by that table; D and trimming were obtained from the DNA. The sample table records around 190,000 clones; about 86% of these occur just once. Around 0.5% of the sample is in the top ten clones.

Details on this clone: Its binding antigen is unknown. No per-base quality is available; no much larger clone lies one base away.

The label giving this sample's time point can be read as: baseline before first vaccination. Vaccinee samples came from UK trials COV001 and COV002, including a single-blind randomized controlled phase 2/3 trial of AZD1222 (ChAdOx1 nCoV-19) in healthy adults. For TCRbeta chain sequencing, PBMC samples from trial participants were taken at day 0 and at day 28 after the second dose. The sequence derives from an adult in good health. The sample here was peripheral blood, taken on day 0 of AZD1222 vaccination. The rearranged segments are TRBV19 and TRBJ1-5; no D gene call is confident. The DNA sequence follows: TGTGCCACCATGAAGGGAAATCAGCCCCAGCATTTT. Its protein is CATMKGNQPQHF.